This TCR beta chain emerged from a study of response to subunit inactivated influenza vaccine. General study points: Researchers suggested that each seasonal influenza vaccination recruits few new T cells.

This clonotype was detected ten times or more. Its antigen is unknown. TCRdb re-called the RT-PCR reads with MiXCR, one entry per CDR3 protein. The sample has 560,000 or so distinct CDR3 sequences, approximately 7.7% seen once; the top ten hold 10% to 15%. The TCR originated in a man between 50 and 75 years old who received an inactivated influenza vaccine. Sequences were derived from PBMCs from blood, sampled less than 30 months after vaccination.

In nucleotides, the CDR3 is TGTGCCAGCAGCTTAGAAGTACAAAAAAACTATGGCTACACCTTC. This translates into CASSLEVQKNYGYTF. The chain carries TRBV7-2 and TRBJ1-2; no reliable D call. CDR3 length: 15 residues. CDR1 is SGHTA and CDR2 is FQGNSA in the germline V gene. V was trimmed by 1 base and J by 2 bases, leaving 11 bases between them. Full variable domain (outside the CDR3, taken from reference TRBV7-2 and TRBJ1-2): GAGVSQSPSNKVTEKGKDVELRCDPISGHTALYWYRQSLGQGLEFLIYFQGNSAPDKSGLPSDRFSAERTGGSVSTLTIQRTQQEDSAVYLCASSLEVQKNYGYTFGSGTRLTVV.